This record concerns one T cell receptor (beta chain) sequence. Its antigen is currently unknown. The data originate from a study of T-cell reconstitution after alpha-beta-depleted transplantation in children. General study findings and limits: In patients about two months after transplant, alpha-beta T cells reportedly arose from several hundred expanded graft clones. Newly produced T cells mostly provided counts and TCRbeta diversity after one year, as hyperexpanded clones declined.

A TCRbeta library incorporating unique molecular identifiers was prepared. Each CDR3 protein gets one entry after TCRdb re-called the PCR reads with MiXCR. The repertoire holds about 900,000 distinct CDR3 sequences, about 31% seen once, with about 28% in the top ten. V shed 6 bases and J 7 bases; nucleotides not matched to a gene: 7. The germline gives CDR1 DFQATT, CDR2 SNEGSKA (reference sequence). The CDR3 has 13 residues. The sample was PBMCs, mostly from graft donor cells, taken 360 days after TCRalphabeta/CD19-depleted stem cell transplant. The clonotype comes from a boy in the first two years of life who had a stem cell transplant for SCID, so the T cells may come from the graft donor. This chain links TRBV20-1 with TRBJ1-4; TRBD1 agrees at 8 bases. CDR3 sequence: CSAPRGLSEKLFF. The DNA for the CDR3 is TGCAGTGCGCCCAGGGGGCTGTCTGAAAAACTGTTTTTT.